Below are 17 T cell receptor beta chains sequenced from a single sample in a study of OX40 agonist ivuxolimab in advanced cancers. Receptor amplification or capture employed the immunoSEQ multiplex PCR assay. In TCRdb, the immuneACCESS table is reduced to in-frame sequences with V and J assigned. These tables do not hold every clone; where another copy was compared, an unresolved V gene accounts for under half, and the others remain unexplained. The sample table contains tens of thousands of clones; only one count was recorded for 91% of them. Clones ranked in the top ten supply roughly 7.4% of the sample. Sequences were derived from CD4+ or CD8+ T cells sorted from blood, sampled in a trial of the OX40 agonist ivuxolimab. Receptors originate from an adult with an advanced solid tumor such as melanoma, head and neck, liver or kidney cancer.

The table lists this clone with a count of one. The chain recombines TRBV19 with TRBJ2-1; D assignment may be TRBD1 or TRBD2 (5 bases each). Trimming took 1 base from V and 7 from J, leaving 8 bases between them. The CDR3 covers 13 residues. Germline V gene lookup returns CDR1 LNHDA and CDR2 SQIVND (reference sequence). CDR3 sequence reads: CASSIGGGNEQFF. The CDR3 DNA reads TGTGCCAGTAGTATAGGTGGGGGAAATGAGCAGTTCTTC.

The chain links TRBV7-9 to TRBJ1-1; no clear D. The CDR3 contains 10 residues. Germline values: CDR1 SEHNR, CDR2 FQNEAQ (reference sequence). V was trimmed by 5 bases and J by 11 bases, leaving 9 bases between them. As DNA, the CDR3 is TGTGCCAGCAGCGGAAACGGGGCTTTCTTT. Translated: CASSGNGAFF.

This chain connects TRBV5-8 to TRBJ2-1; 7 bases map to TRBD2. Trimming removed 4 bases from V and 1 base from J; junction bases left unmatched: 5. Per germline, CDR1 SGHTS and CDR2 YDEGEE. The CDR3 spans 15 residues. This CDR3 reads CASSTGLESYNEQFF. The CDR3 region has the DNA TGTGCCAGCAGCACCGGACTAGAGTCCTACAATGAGCAGTTCTTC.

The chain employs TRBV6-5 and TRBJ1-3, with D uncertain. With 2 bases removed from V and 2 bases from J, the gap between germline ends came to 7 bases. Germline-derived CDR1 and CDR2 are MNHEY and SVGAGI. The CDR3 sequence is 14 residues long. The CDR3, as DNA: TGTGCCAGCAGTTACGATAAAACTGGAAACACCATATATTTT. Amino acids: CASSYDKTGNTIYF.

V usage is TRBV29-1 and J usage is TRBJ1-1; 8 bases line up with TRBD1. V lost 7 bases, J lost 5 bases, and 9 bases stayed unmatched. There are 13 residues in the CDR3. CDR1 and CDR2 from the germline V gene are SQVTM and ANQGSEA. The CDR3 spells CSADRGMGTEAFF. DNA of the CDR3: TGCAGCGCTGACAGGGGAATGGGAACTGAAGCTTTCTTT. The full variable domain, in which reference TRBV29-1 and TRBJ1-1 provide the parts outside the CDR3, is SAVISQKPSRDICQRGTSLTIQCQVDSQVTMMFWYRQQPGQSLTLIATANQGSEATYESGFVIDKFPISRPNLTFSTLTVSNMSPEDSSIYLCSADRGMGTEAFFGQGTRLTVV.

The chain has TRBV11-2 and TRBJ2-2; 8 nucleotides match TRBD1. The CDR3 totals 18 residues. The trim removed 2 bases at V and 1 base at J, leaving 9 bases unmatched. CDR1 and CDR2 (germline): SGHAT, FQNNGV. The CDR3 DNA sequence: TGTGCCAGCAGCTTACTCCCAGGGGGCGCTTTGAACACCGGGGAGCTGTTTTTT. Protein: CASSLLPGGALNTGELFF.

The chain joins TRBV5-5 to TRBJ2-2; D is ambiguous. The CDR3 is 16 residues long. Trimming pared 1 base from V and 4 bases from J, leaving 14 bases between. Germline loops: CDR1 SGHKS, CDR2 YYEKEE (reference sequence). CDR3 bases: TGTGCCAGCAGCTTGCTCGGGCAGGTCGGCACCGGGGAGCTGTTTTTT. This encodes CASSLLGQVGTGELFF.

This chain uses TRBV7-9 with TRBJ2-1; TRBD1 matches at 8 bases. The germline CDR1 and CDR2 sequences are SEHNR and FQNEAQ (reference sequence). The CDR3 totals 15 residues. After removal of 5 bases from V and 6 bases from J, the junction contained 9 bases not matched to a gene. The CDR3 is CASSQRTGRGNEQFF. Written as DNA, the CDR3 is TGTGCCAGCAGCCAAAGGACAGGGCGGGGCAATGAGCAGTTCTTC.

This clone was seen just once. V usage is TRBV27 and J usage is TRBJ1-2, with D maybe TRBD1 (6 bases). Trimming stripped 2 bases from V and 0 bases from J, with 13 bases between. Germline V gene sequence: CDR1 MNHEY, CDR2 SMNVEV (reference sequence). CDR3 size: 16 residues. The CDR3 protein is CASSLRTGQANYGYTF. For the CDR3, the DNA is TGTGCCAGCAGTTTACGGACGGGACAAGCTAACTATGGCTACACCTTC.

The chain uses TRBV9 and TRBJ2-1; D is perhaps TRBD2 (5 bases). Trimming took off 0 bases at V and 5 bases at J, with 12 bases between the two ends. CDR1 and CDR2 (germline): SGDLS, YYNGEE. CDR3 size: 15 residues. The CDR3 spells CASSVAPGDNNEQFF. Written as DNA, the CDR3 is TGTGCCAGCAGCGTAGCTCCCGGGGATAACAATGAGCAGTTCTTC.

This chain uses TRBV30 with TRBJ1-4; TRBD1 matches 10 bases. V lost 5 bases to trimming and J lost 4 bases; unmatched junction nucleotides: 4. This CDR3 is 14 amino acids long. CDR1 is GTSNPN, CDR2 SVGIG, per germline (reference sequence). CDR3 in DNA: TGTGCCTGGGACAGGGGGCGGTTTAATGAAAAACTGTTTTTT. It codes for CAWDRGRFNEKLFF.

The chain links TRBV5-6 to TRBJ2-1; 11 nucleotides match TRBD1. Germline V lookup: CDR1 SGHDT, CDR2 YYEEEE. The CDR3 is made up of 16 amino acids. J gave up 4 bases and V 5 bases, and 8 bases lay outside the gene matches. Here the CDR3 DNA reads TGTGCCAGCAGGGAAACCGGGACAGGGGGGTACAATGAGCAGTTCTTC. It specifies CASRETGTGGYNEQFF.

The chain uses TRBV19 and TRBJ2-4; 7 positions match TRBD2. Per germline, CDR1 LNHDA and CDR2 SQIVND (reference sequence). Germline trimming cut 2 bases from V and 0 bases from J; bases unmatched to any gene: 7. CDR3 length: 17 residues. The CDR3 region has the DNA TGTGCCAGTAGTATATCGCGGGAGCGACTAGCCAAAAACATTCAGTACTTC. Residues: CASSISRERLAKNIQYF.

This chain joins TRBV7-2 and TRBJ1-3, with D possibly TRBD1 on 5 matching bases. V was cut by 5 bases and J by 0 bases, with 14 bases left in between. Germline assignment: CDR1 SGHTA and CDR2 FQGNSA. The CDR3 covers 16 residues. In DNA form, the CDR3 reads TGTGCCAGCAGCCCCCGACAGCCCAACTCTGGAAACACCATATATTTT. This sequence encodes CASSPRQPNSGNTIYF. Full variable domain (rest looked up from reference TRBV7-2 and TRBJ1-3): GAGVSQSPSNKVTEKGKDVELRCDPISGHTALYWYRQSLGQGLEFLIYFQGNSAPDKSGLPSDRFSAERTGGSVSTLTIQRTQQEDSAVYLCASSPRQPNSGNTIYFGEGSWLTVV.

The CDR3 nucleotides read TGTGCCAGTAGTAGGTCGGAGGCCGGGGAGCTGTTTTTT. Encoded protein: CASSRSEAGELFF. The rearrangement joins TRBV19 to TRBJ2-2; tentative D call: TRBD2 (5 bases). The length of the CDR3 is 13 residues. Per the germline V gene, CDR1 is LNHDA and CDR2 is SQIVND (reference sequence). Trimming removed 4 bases at V and 6 bases at J, with 9 bases between.

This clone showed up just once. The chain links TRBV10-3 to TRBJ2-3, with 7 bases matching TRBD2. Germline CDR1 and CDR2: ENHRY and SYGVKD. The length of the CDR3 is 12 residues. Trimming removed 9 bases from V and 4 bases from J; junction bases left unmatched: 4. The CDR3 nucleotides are TGTGCCATGGCGGGAGTTGCAGATACGCAGTATTTT. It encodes CAMAGVADTQYF.

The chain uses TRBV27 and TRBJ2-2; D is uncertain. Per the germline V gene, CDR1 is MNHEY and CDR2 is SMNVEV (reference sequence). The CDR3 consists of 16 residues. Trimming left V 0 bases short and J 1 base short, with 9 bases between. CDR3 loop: CASSLSGNLNTGELFF. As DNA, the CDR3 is TGTGCCAGCAGTTTATCCGGTAACTTGAACACCGGGGAGCTGTTTTTT.